These T cell receptor beta chains were read from a single sample in a study of CD8+ T cells in alopecia areata. Profiled with immunoSEQ multiplex PCR; TCRdb holds only in-frame clones, not every one. In the table there are 100,000 or so clones, 55% to 75% of which are singletons. The specimen was CD8+ T cells sorted from blood, collected at week 56, from a patient treated with tofacitinib. The source of these receptors is a human donor with alopecia areata. CDR3s include the opening cysteine and the closing phenylalanine or tryptophan.

v_call,j_call,cdr3_aa
TRBV14,TRBJ1-5,CASSSGGNQPQHF
TRBV13,TRBJ1-1,CASGVGRQNTEAFF
TRBV13,TRBJ2-5,CASSPRQGLETQYF
TRBV29-1,TRBJ2-3,CSVEGTSGPTDTQYF
TRBV5-1,TRBJ2-3,CASSLSDTQYF
TRBV27,TRBJ1-2,CSSSLSPGEGYTF
TRBV11-2,TRBJ2-3,CASSLGAGGFTDTQYF
TRBV30,TRBJ1-2,CAWIGQNGDGYTF
TRBV6-4,TRBJ2-6,CASSPVSSGANVLTF
TRBV30,TRBJ1-5,CAWSPQGIWQPQHF
TRBV4-2,TRBJ2-2,CASSLRGSANTGELFF
TRBV18,TRBJ1-1,CASSPGSRGDTEAFF
TRBV30,TRBJ1-6,CAWGRDGDNSPLHF
TRBV19,TRBJ2-5,CASSISPEAQETQYF
TRBV12-5,TRBJ2-7,CASGLNRGAYEQYF
TRBV2,TRBJ1-3,CASSRDRGEAGNTIYF
TRBV5-1,TRBJ2-1,CASSPRGEPYNEQFF
TRBV11-2,TRBJ2-5,CASSPRLEGETQYF